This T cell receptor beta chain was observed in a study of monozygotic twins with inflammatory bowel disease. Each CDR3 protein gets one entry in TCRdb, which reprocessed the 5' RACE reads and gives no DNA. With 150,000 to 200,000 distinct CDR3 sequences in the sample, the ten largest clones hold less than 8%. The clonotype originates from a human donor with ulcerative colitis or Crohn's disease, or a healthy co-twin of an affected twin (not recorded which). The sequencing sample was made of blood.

CDR3 loop: CAWSKDRAVTEAFF. V is TRBV30 and J is TRBJ1-1. Germline values: CDR1 GTSNPN, CDR2 SVGIG (reference sequence). The CDR3 runs to 14 residues.